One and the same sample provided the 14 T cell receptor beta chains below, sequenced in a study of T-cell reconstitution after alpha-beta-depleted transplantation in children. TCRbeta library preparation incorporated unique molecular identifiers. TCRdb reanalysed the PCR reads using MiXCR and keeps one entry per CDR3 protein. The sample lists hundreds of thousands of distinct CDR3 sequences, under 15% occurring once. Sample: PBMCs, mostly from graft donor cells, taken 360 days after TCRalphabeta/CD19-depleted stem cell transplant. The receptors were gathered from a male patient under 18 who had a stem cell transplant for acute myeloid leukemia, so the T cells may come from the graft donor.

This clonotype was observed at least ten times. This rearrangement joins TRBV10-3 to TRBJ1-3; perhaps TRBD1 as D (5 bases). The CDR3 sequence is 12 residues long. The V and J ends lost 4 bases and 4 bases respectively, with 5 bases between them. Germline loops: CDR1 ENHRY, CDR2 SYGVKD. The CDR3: CAISAGGNTIYF. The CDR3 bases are TGTGCCATCAGTGCAGGGGGAAACACCATATATTTT.

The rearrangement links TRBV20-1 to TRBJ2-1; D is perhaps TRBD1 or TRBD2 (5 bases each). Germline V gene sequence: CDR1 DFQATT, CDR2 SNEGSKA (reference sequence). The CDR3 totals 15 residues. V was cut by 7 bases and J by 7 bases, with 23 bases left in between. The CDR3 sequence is CSVIERDEVGNEQFF. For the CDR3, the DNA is TGCAGTGTTATAGAGAGGGACGAGGTCGGGAATGAGCAGTTCTTC.

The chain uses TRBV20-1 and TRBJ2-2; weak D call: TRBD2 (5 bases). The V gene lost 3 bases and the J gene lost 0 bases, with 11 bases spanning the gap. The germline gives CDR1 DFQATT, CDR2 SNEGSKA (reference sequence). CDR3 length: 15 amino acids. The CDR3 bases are TGCAGTGCTAGCTACAGCGGTCCGAACACCGGGGAGCTGTTTTTT. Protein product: CSASYSGPNTGELFF.

CDR3 amino acids: CATSTMTGAEAFF. The CDR3, as DNA: TGTGCCACCAGCACAATGACAGGGGCTGAAGCTTTCTTT. The V and J genes are TRBV15 and TRBJ1-1; 8 positions agree with TRBD1. The CDR3 loop spans 13 amino acids. CDR1 and CDR2 (germline): LNHNV, YYDKDF (reference sequence). J gave up 6 bases and V 4 bases, and 4 bases lay outside the gene matches.

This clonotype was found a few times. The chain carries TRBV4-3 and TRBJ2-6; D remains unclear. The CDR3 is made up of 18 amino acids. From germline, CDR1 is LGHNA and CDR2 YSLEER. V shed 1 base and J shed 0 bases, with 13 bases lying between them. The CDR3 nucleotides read TGCGCCAGCAGCCAAGCCCTTACTCCCCCCTCTGGGGCCAACGTCCTGACTTTC. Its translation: CASSQALTPPSGANVLTF.

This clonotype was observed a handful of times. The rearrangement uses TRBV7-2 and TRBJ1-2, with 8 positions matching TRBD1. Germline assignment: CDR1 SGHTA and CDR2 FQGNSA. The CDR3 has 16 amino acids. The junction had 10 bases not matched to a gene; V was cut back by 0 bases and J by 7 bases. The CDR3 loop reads CASSLAGGQGAPGYTF. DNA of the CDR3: TGTGCCAGCAGCTTAGCGGGGGGTCAGGGGGCGCCTGGCTACACCTTC. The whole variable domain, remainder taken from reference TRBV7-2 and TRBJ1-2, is GAGVSQSPSNKVTEKGKDVELRCDPISGHTALYWYRQSLGQGLEFLIYFQGNSAPDKSGLPSDRFSAERTGGSVSTLTIQRTQQEDSAVYLCASSLAGGQGAPGYTFGSGTRLTVV.

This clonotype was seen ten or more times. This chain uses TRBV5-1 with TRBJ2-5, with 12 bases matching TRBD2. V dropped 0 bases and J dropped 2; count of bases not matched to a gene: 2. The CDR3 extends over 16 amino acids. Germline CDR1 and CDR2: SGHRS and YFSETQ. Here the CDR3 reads CASSLVGTSGQETQYF. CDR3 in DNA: TGCGCCAGCAGCTTGGTCGGGACTAGCGGGCAAGAGACCCAGTACTTC.

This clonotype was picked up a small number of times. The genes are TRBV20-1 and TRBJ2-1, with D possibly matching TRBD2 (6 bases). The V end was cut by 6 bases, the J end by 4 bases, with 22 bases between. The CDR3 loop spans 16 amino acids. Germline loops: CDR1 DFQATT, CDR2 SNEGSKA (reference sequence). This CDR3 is CSAPELSGPSYNEQFF. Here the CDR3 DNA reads TGCAGTGCACCCGAGCTAAGCGGGCCATCATACAATGAGCAGTTCTTC.

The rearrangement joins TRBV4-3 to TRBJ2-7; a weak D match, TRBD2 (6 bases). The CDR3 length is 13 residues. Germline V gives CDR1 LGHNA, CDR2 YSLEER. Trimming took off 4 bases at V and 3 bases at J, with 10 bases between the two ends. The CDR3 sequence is CASSRSGGYEQYF. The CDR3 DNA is TGCGCCAGCAGCCGTAGCGGTGGCTACGAGCAGTACTTC.

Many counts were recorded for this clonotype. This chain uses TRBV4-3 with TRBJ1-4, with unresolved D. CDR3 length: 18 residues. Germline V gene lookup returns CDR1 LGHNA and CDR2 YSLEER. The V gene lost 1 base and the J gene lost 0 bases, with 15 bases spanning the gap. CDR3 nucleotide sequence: TGCGCCAGCAGCCAAGTTACAGTGGTAGTTGCAACTAATGAAAAACTGTTTTTT. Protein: CASSQVTVVVATNEKLFF.

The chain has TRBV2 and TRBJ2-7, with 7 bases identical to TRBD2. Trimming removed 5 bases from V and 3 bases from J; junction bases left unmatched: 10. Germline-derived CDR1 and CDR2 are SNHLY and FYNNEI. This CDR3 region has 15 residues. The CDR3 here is CASSHLGVAGYEQYF. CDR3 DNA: TGTGCCAGCAGTCACTTGGGGGTAGCGGGCTACGAGCAGTACTTC.

The CDR3 nucleotides are TGTGCCAGCACTCCTCGGACTAGCGGGATTTACAATGAGCAGTTCTTC. It specifies CASTPRTSGIYNEQFF. The rearrangement joins TRBV11-2 to TRBJ2-1, with 12 bases that match TRBD2. Trimming took 7 bases from V and 4 from J; bases not matched to a gene: 8. Germline V gene sequence: CDR1 SGHAT, CDR2 FQNNGV. This CDR3 region has 16 residues.

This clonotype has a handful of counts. CDR3 sequence reads: CASSNDIDEKLFF. The CDR3 nucleotides read TGTGCCAGCAGCAACGACATTGATGAAAAACTGTTTTTT. This chain connects TRBV21-1 to TRBJ1-4. TRBV21-1 counts as a pseudogene. This CDR3 is built from 13 residues.

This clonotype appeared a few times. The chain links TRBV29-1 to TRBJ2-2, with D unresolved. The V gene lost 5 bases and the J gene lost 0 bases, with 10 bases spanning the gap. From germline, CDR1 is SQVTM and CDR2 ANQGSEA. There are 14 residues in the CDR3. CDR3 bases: TGCAGCGTTCAGCCGGCCTCGAACACCGGGGAGCTGTTTTTT. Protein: CSVQPASNTGELFF.